This T cell receptor beta chain was profiled in a study of blood T cell repertoires in COVID-19. Study summary: From T cells, B-cell-depleted T cells, or PBMCs came the material, which was cDNA or gDNA.

Here immunoSEQ multiplex PCR was the method, and the copy in TCRdb shows in-frame clones only, minus some. The sample consists of around 150,000 clones, approximately 84% of them appearing once. Germline V gene sequence: CDR1 MNHEY, CDR2 SVGAGI. The CDR3 contains 14 residues. Losses at the gene ends were 6 bases for V and 9 bases for J; bases not matched to a gene: 11. The chain employs TRBV6-5 and TRBJ2-1; 7 positions agree with TRBD2. The clonotype originates from a woman in her sixties or seventies with COVID-19, enrolled during active disease. The sample consisted of peripheral blood. In DNA, the CDR3 is TGTGCCAGCAGCCAAGGGCGGGAGAGGGTTGAGCAGTTCTTC. Protein sequence: CASSQGRERVEQFF.